Here is one T cell receptor beta chain with its context. This clonotype showed up just a few times. No antigen is known for it. Qualities for individual bases were not recorded, and no much larger clone is one base off. To demonstrate the VDJtools post-analysis software, the study profiled TCR beta repertoires from the peripheral blood of under 15 young patients with multiple sclerosis. The patients with multiple sclerosis were children and adolescents between about 6 and 16 years of age. The library was generated by PCR. Data came from an Illumina HiSeq 2500. To reduce PCR and sequencing biases, unique molecular identifiers were incorporated into the TCR beta cDNA libraries. Roughly 0.5 million cDNA molecules were obtained per 1 to 10 million input T cells, so each molecule approximated one T cell. Patient libraries were prepared and sequenced with the same protocol used for the earlier healthy control dataset. Within a given batch, samples were prepared together, multiplexed and sequenced on the same HiSeq lane. The authors' pipeline ran thus. Raw barcoded reads were processed with MIGEC, and single-read molecular identifier groups were discarded before consensus assembly and CDR3 extraction. Clonotype tables were post-analysed with VDJtools, and diversity was normalized by down-sampling all datasets to the smallest sample size. To correct batch-related cross-sample contamination, repertoire overlap clustering matched CDR3 amino acid sequences but not nucleotide sequences. Using fastp trimming at Q25 and MiXCR clonotype assembly, TCRdb reanalyzed the public sequencing data and kept in-frame beta chains. Entries that share a CDR3 protein sequence are merged under the most common genes and DNA. TCRdb's processing, not the authors' own work, is the source of the V and J calls. The sample table records 650,000 to 850,000 distinct CDR3 sequences; 53% of these occur just once. Of the sample, approximately 4.3% is held by the ten largest clones.

CDR1 and CDR2 were assigned from the germline V gene as MGHRA and YSYEKL. Reading from cysteine to phenylalanine, the CDR3 counts 18 amino acids. Only the CDR3 DNA is retained, 54 bases long and in frame from the first base. V trim: 3 bases; J trim: 7 bases; unmatched bases: 13. The source of the sample is a study of post-analysis software for immune sequencing data (dated by TCRdb to 2014 to 2015). Notes on the research overall: Disease courses on record covered relapsing-remitting, secondary progressive and progressive-relapsing multiple sclerosis, though some patients had no subtype annotation. The patient repertoires were compared against more than 10 previously published healthy control repertoires obtained from donors aged 6 to 25 years. A subset of samples was prepared in parallel using single-end sample barcoding, then pooled and co-amplified after Illumina adapter ligation.

Summary of the overall study and its limitations: Significantly lower normalized Chao1 diversity was found in multiple sclerosis patients than in controls, suggesting substantial peripheral T-cell clonal expansion. Patients showed significantly higher frequencies than controls for about 5 TRBV segments, among them TRBV5-6, TRBV5-1 and TRBV20-1. Direct clustering with F measure showed strong co-clustering of samples prepared in the same batch, prompting a batch-effect correction. The multiple sclerosis patient group was slightly younger than the control group.

The sample taken for sequencing was blood. The rearrangement combines TRBV4-1 with TRBJ2-1; 12 central bases correspond to TRBD2. The TCR comes from a girl aged 10 to 17 with multiple sclerosis. The CDR3 protein sequence reads: CASSQVLAGGPVSNEQFF. The DNA reads as follows: TGCGCCAGCAGCCAGGTCCTAGCGGGAGGGCCGGTTTCGAATGAGCAGTTCTTC.